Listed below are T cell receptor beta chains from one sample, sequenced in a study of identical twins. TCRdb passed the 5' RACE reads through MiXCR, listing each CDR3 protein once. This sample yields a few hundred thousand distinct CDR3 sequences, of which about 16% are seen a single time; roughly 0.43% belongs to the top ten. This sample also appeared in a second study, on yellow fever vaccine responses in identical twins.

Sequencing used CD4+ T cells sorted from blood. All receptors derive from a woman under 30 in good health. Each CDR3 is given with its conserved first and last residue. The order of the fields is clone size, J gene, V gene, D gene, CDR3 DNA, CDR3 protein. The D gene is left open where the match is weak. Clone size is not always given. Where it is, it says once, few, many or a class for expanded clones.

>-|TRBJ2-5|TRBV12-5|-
TGTGCTAGTGGGGCGGGACACCAAGAGACCCAGTACTTC
CASGAGHQETQYF
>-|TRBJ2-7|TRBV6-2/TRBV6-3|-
TGTGCCAGCAGTTACGGGTCGGAGCAGTACTTC
CASSYGSEQYF
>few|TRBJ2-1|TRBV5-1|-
TGCGCCAGCAGCTCGGTTGTGGGGGGCTCCTACAATGAGCAGTTCTTC
CASSSVVGGSYNEQFF
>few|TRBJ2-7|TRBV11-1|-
TGTGCCAGCAGCTTTCAGGGACACGAGCAGTACTTC
CASSFQGHEQYF
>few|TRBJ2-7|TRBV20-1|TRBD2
TGCAGTGCCAGCCCGGTGGCTAGCGGGGCCTACGAGCAGTACTTC
CSASPVASGAYEQYF
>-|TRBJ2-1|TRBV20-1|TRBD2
TGCAGTGCTCCCCTTCTAGCGGGGGGGCTCTATGAGCAGTTCTTC
CSAPLLAGGLYEQFF
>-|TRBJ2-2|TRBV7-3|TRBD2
TGTGCCAGCAGCTCCCATAGCGGGAGGGACACCGGGGAGCTGTTTTTT
CASSSHSGRDTGELFF
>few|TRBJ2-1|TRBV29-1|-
TGCAGCGTTGACGGGGCGGGGAACAATGAGCAGTTCTTC
CSVDGAGNNEQFF
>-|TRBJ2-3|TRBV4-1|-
TGCGCCAGCAGCCAAAGCGCCTCAGCGGGCAGGCTTACGCAGTATTTT
CASSQSASAGRLTQYF
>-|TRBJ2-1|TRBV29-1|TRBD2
TGCAGCGTTAGCGGGAGGCTTGTGGATGAGCAGTTCTTC
CSVSGRLVDEQFF
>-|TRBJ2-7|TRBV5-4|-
TGTGCCAGCAGCTTGGATCTGCCGAGCTTCTACGAGCAGTACTTC
CASSLDLPSFYEQYF
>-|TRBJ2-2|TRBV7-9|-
TGTGCCAGCAGCTTAACCGGGATTATGAACACCGGGGAGCTGTTTTTT
CASSLTGIMNTGELFF
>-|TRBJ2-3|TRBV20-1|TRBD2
TGCAGTGCTAGAGATCCTGCTAGCGGTGTCCCTAGCACAGATACGCAGTATTTT
CSARDPASGVPSTDTQYF
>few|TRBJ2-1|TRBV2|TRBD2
TGTGCCAGCATATTGGGGACTAGAGTCGATGAGCAGTTCTTC
CASILGTRVDEQFF
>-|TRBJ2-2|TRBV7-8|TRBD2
TGTGCCAGCAGCTCTACTAGCGGCCCTACCGGGGAGCTGTTTTTT
CASSSTSGPTGELFF
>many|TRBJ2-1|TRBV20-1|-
TGCAGTGCCAGACAGTACAATGAGCAGTTCTTC
CSARQYNEQFF
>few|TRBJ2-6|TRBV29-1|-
TGCAGCGTCGGGGCTGGGGCCAACGTCCTGACTTTC
CSVGAGANVLTF
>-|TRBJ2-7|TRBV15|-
TGTGCCACCAGCACGGATAGGGCAGGCGAGCAGTACTTC
CATSTDRAGEQYF
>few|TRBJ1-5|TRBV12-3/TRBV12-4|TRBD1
TGTGCCAGCAGTGCGGGACAGAGCAATCAGCCCCAGCATTTT
CASSAGQSNQPQHF
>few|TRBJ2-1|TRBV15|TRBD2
TGTGCCACCCGCAACTCTGTAGCGGGTGAGCAGTTCTTC
CATRNSVAGEQFF
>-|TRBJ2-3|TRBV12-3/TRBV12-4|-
TGTGCCAGCACCTTAGGGGGGGGCGCGATGGTGGGTACGCAGTATTTT
CASTLGGGAMVGTQYF
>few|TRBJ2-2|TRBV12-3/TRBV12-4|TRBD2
TGTGCCAGCAACGGAAGCGGGAGAGATGGGACCGGGGAGCTGTTTTTT
CASNGSGRDGTGELFF
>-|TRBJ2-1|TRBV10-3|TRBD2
TGTGCCATCAGTGGACCACTAGCGGGAGAAACGGATGAGCAGTTCTTC
CAISGPLAGETDEQFF
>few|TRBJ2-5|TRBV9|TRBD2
TGTGCCAGCAGCGTAAACCCGTCCAGCGGGGCCAACCAAGAGACCCAGTACTTC
CASSVNPSSGANQETQYF
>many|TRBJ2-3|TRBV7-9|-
TGCGCCAGCAGCTTCACAGATACGCAGTATTTT
CASSFTDTQYF
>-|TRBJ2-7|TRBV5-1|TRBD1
TGCGCCAGCAGCACGGGACAGGGGAACTACGAGCAGTACTTC
CASSTGQGNYEQYF
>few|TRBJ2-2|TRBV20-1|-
TGCAGTGCTAGAGAGGGAGGGACAGGGAACACCGGGGAGCTGTTTTTT
CSAREGGTGNTGELFF
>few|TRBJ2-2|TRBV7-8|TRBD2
TGTGCCAGCAGCCCCCGGCAGCGGGGGGGCCCGGTCGGGGAGCTGTTTTTT
CASSPRQRGGPVGELFF
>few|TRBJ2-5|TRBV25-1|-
TGTGCCAGCAGCAGCAACAGGGTTGTGAAAGAGACCCAGTACTTC
CASSSNRVVKETQYF
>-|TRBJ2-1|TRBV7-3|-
TGTGCCAGCAGCTTAAGGCAGGGGCTTTGGAATGAGCAGTTCTTC
CASSLRQGLWNEQFF